These 9 T cell receptor beta chains were all obtained from the same sample, sequenced in a study of OX40 agonist ivuxolimab in advanced cancers. Profiling relied on immunoSEQ multiplex PCR, and the TCRdb table lists in-frame clones only, not all of them. This repertoire shows 65,000 to 90,000 clones, 91% found once; its top ten account for 8.4%. The sample consisted of CD4+ or CD8+ T cells sorted from blood, taken in a trial of the OX40 agonist ivuxolimab. Receptor source: an adult with an advanced solid tumor such as melanoma, head and neck, liver or kidney cancer.

The V and J genes are TRBV28 and TRBJ1-2; TRBD1 matches at 9 bases. The CDR3 runs to 16 residues. Germline CDR1 reads MDHEN; CDR2 reads SYDVKM. V gave up 4 bases and J gave up 6 bases; unmatched junction bases: 12. CDR3 in DNA: TGTGCCAGCAGTTCCCTTTTACAGGGGGCCTCGAATGGCTACACCTTC. Amino acids: CASSSLLQGASNGYTF.

J is TRBJ2-1 and V is TRBV15; D is possibly TRBD2 (5 bases). This CDR3 comprises 13 residues. V was trimmed by 3 bases and J by 10 bases, leaving 13 bases between them. Germline V gene sequence: CDR1 LNHNV, CDR2 YYDKDF (reference sequence). The CDR3, as DNA: TGTGCCACCAGCAGCCGGGAATTCGGGGAGCAGTTCTTC. Translating gives CATSSREFGEQFF. Variable domain in full (rest from reference TRBV15 and TRBJ2-1): DAMVIQNPRYQVTQFGKPVTLSCSQTLNHNVMYWYQQKSSQAPKLLFHYYDKDFNNEADTPDNFQSRRPNTSFCFLDIRSPGLGDTAMYLCATSSREFGEQFFGPGTRLTVL.

The chain carries TRBV6-6 and TRBJ1-1; D unclear. CDR1 is MNHNY and CDR2 is SVGAGI in the germline V gene (reference sequence). The CDR3 covers 12 residues. Trimming stripped 2 bases from V and 4 bases from J, with 5 bases between. As DNA, the CDR3 is TGTGCCAGCAGTTACAGGTCCACTGAAGCTTTCTTT. Translated: CASSYRSTEAFF.

This sequence joins TRBV4-3 and TRBJ1-3; D remains unclear. Germline V gene lookup returns CDR1 LGHNA and CDR2 YSLEER. The CDR3 has 15 amino acids. Trimming stripped 4 bases from V and 0 bases from J, with 10 bases between. CDR3 DNA sequence: TGCGCCAGCAGCCGCCTTTTCGACTCTGGAAACACCATATATTTT. Encoded protein: CASSRLFDSGNTIYF.

There are a few counts of this clone. The rearrangement links TRBV27 to TRBJ2-3; 7 bases match TRBD2. There are 15 residues in the CDR3. J lost 2 bases, V lost 2 bases, and 4 bases had no gene match. CDR1 is MNHEY, CDR2 SMNVEV, per germline (reference sequence). The CDR3 sequence is CASSLRGDHTDTQYF. CDR3 nucleotides: TGTGCCAGCAGTTTACGGGGGGACCACACAGATACGCAGTATTTT.

This clone was found once. J is TRBJ2-3 and V is TRBV28; weak D call: TRBD1 (6 bases). Trimming removed 2 bases from V and 2 bases from J, with 11 bases in between. Germline CDR1 is MDHEN and CDR2 is SYDVKM. This CDR3 has 15 residues. The CDR3 is CASSLIQGNTDTQYF. The CDR3 DNA follows: TGTGCCAGCAGTTTAATACAGGGTAACACAGATACGCAGTATTTT.

V usage is TRBV30 and J usage is TRBJ1-5, with D possibly TRBD1 on 5 matching bases. The V gene's germline CDR1 is GTSNPN and CDR2 SVGIG (reference sequence). The CDR3 covers 16 residues. The germline V and J ends were trimmed by 2 bases and 3 bases, with 17 bases remaining between them. The CDR3 loop is CAWSPSDGADNQPQHF. In nucleotides, the CDR3 is TGTGCCTGGAGTCCCAGCGACGGGGCCGACAATCAGCCCCAGCATTTT.

This rearrangement joins TRBV27 to TRBJ1-3; maybe TRBD1 (5 bases). This CDR3 comprises 16 residues. The V end was cut by 5 bases, the J end by 0 bases, with 14 bases between. Germline-derived CDR1 and CDR2 are MNHEY and SMNVEV (reference sequence). CDR3 residues: CASSARDPDSGNTIYF. The CDR3 nucleotides are TGTGCCAGCAGTGCCAGGGACCCGGACTCTGGAAACACCATATATTTT.

V usage is TRBV11-2 and J usage is TRBJ2-7; perhaps TRBD2 as D (5 bases). Germline V gene sequence: CDR1 SGHAT, CDR2 FQNNGV. There are 13 residues in the CDR3. V gave up 0 bases and J gave up 6 bases, with 9 bases separating them. CDR3 protein: CASSLEWTPEQYF. The CDR3 bases are TGTGCCAGCAGCTTAGAGTGGACTCCCGAGCAGTACTTC.